Presented here are 32 T cell receptor beta chains from one specimen sequenced in a study of OX40 agonist ivuxolimab in advanced cancers. Using immunoSEQ multiplex PCR, the repertoire was profiled, and TCRdb retains in-frame clones only, with some absent. Among 71,000 or so clones listed, around 86% were seen once. The material was CD4+ or CD8+ T cells sorted from blood, obtained in a trial of the OX40 agonist ivuxolimab. These receptors all stem from an adult with an advanced solid tumor such as melanoma, head and neck, liver or kidney cancer.

This chain connects TRBV5-6 to TRBJ2-5; D is uncertain. Germline CDR1 SGHDT, CDR2 YYEEEE. Trimming took off 4 bases at V and 3 bases at J, with 10 bases between the two ends. CDR3 size: 13 residues. The CDR3 reads CASSLGREETQYF. The CDR3 coding sequence is TGTGCCAGCAGCCTAGGACGAGAAGAGACCCAGTACTTC.

This CDR3 is CASSQNRDRPGYTF. In DNA form, the CDR3 reads TGCGCCAGCAGCCAAAACCGGGACAGACCTGGCTACACCTTC. The rearrangement links TRBV4-3 to TRBJ1-2, with 7 nucleotides matching TRBD1. The CDR3 spans 14 residues. Germline V gene lookup returns CDR1 LGHNA and CDR2 YSLEER. With 2 bases clipped from V and 7 bases from J, the junction kept 7 bases outside the gene matches.

In its sample, this clone was seen once. The chain recombines TRBV10-1 with TRBJ1-6; D is ambiguous. Germline CDR1 is WNHNN and CDR2 is SYGVQD (reference sequence). This CDR3 region has 12 residues. Trimming shortened V by 3 bases and J by 9 bases, and 6 bases separated the two germline ends. CDR3 amino acids: CASSDSLSPLHF. CDR3 in DNA: TGCGCCAGCAGTGATTCGCTTTCACCCCTCCACTTT.

This chain links TRBV7-2 with TRBJ1-4; 9 nucleotides align to TRBD1. CDR3 length: 14 amino acids. V gave up 1 base and J gave up 10 bases; unmatched junction bases: 4. Germline CDR1 reads SGHTA; CDR2 reads FQGNSA. The CDR3 loop is CASSLDRGRGKLFF. CDR3 in DNA: TGTGCCAGCAGCTTAGACAGGGGGCGAGGAAAACTGTTTTTT.

J is TRBJ2-5 and V is TRBV7-3; D is tentatively TRBD1 or TRBD2 (6 bases each). Germline V gene sequence: CDR1 SGHTA, CDR2 FQGTGA. The germline V and J ends were trimmed by 1 base and 5 bases, with 8 bases remaining between them. CDR3 length: 13 amino acids. This CDR3 reads CASSLRGAETQYF. In nucleotides, the CDR3 is TGTGCCAGCAGCTTAAGGGGGGCGGAGACCCAGTACTTC.

The chain has TRBV2 and TRBJ1-2, with 12 bases fitting TRBD1. CDR1 and CDR2 from the germline V gene are SNHLY and FYNNEI. V shed 7 bases, J shed 10 bases, and the junction held 7 bases outside the gene matches. This CDR3 is 13 amino acids long. CDR3: CASMGDRGRLYTF. Written as DNA, the CDR3 is TGTGCCAGCATGGGGGACAGGGGGCGTCTCTACACCTTC.

This sequence joins TRBV5-4 and TRBJ2-6; D tentatively fits TRBD1 or TRBD2 (5 bases each). Trimming removed 4 bases from V and 2 bases from J, with 13 bases in between. The CDR3 contains 16 residues. Germline CDR1 is SGHNT and CDR2 is YYREEE (reference sequence). The CDR3 region has the DNA TGTGCCAGCAGCCTGACAAGGGGACCTGGGGCCAACGTCCTGACTTTC. Encoded protein: CASSLTRGPGANVLTF.

The rearrangement uses TRBV7-3 and TRBJ2-7; 14 positions agree with TRBD2. Germline V gene sequence: CDR1 SGHTA, CDR2 FQGTGA. This CDR3 comprises 16 residues. The trim removed 2 bases at V and 4 bases at J, leaving 4 bases unmatched. As DNA, the CDR3 is TGTGCCAGCAGCTTAGAGGGGACTAGCGGGAGTTACGAGCAGTACTTC. Amino acids: CASSLEGTSGSYEQYF.

The V gene is TRBV6-1, the J gene TRBJ2-1; D is possibly TRBD2 (6 bases). The CDR3 covers 14 residues. CDR1 MNHNS and CDR2 SASEGT come from the germline V gene. V was cut by 5 bases and J by 2 bases, with 10 bases left in between. For the CDR3, the DNA is TGTGCCAGCAGTCGGGAGCGAACCTACAATGAGCAGTTCTTC. It yields the protein CASSRERTYNEQFF.

This chain links TRBV2 with TRBJ2-7; TRBD2 is a possible D gene (5 bases). Germline-derived CDR1 and CDR2 are SNHLY and FYNNEI. The CDR3 runs 14 residues. V was clipped by 7 bases and J by 4 bases, with 17 bases between them. CDR3 in amino acids: CASKEETGPYEQYF. As DNA, the CDR3 is TGTGCCAGCAAGGAGGAGACTGGCCCTTACGAGCAGTACTTC.

The CDR3 DNA is TGTGCCAGCAGTTACTCGCCGACGGCTCAGCCCCAGCATTTT. This codes for CASSYSPTAQPQHF. This sequence joins TRBV6-6 and TRBJ1-5; D is uncertain. This CDR3 region has 14 residues. V gave up 0 bases and J gave up 6 bases, with 9 bases separating them. In germline, CDR1 is MNHNY, CDR2 SVGAGI (reference sequence).

On this clone: At one of its ends the junction is not consistent with the germline gene, which may arise from a read error. This chain links TRBV7-7 with TRBJ2-2; D is possibly TRBD1 (6 bases). CDR1 is SSHAT, CDR2 FNYEAQ, per germline (reference sequence). CDR3 length: 17 amino acids. The CDR3 coding sequence is TGTGCTAGCAGCTTAGAGAGGACAGATGTAAACACCGGGGAGCTGTTTTTT. It codes for CASSLERTDVNTGELFF.

This chain uses TRBV6-5 with TRBJ1-1; 7 bases line up with TRBD1. With V trimmed by 5 bases and J by 4 bases, 10 bases remained unmatched. The CDR3 length is 15 residues. In germline, CDR1 is MNHEY, CDR2 SVGAGI. CDR3 nucleotide sequence: TGTGCCAGCAGTCCGGAGGGACAGTCTAGCACTGAAGCTTTCTTT. Translated: CASSPEGQSSTEAFF.

The chain joins TRBV28 to TRBJ2-2, with TRBD2 identical over 8 bases. The germline gives CDR1 MDHEN, CDR2 SYDVKM. The CDR3 runs 16 residues. V dropped 7 bases and J dropped 4; count of bases not matched to a gene: 11. The CDR3 spells CASINPGRGGTGELFF. The CDR3 DNA reads TGTGCCAGCATTAACCCGGGTCGGGGGGGCACCGGGGAGCTGTTTTTT.

This clone is judged medium-sized (0.01 to 0.1%). The chain couples TRBV4-1 to TRBJ2-7; 7 bases match TRBD2. Germline V gene lookup returns CDR1 MGHRA and CDR2 YSYEKL. V lost 3 bases, J lost 9 bases, and 14 bases stayed unmatched. This CDR3 contains 15 residues. CDR3: CASSQPGEGSHGQYF. The CDR3 DNA reads TGCGCCAGCAGCCAGCCGGGGGAGGGTAGCCACGGGCAGTACTTC.

The V call is TRBV28, the J call TRBJ1-1; D possibly corresponds to TRBD1 (6 bases). The CDR3 has 17 amino acids. With 8 bases removed from V and 0 bases from J, the gap between germline ends came to 22 bases. CDR1 and CDR2 from the germline V gene are MDHEN and SYDVKM. The CDR3 protein is CASPPSHSGGMNTEAFF. As DNA, the CDR3 is TGTGCCAGCCCCCCATCCCACAGTGGGGGCATGAACACTGAAGCTTTCTTT.

The chain carries TRBV7-2 and TRBJ1-3; tentative D call: TRBD1 (5 bases). CDR3 length: 16 residues. Germline CDR1 is SGHTA and CDR2 is FQGNSA. V dropped 1 base and J dropped 5 bases, with 15 bases sitting between them. As DNA, the CDR3 is TGTGCCAGCAGCTTAGACGGACAAACGGCGAGAAACACCATATATTTT. Its translation is CASSLDGQTARNTIYF.

This chain connects TRBV19 to TRBJ1-6, with a possible D match to TRBD1 (5 bases). The CDR3 runs 14 residues. V lost 6 bases, J lost 8 bases, and 14 bases lay in between. Germline V lookup: CDR1 LNHDA, CDR2 SQIVND (reference sequence). CDR3 DNA sequence: TGTGCCAGTAGGGATTCAGGGAATCATTCACCCCTCCACTTT. It encodes CASRDSGNHSPLHF.

This clone was seen once. The chain combines TRBV28 with TRBJ1-4; tentatively, D is TRBD1 (5 bases). The ends were cut back, 8 bases at V and 8 bases at J, with 24 bases in the middle. CDR1 and CDR2 (germline): MDHEN, SYDVKM. The CDR3 runs 16 residues. CDR3 amino acids: CASYEQAGSNGEKLFF. The DNA for the CDR3 is TGTGCCAGCTACGAACAGGCAGGGAGTAATGGCGAAAAACTGTTTTTT.

The J gene is TRBJ2-1, the V gene TRBV6-6; tentative D call: TRBD1 (7 bases). The CDR3 is made up of 15 amino acids. Per the germline V gene, CDR1 is MNHNY and CDR2 is SVGAGI (reference sequence). Deletions cut 2 bases from V and 9 bases from J, with 17 bases between. CDR3 amino acids: CASSYGQGGFGEQFF. The CDR3 nucleotides read TGTGCCAGCAGTTACGGGCAGGGGGGCTTTGGTGAGCAGTTCTTC.

The chain employs TRBV7-3 and TRBJ2-5; D is ambiguous. The length of the CDR3 is 14 residues. The germline V gene encodes CDR1 SGHTA and CDR2 FQGTGA. Trimming pared 2 bases from V and 6 bases from J, leaving 13 bases between. Written as DNA, the CDR3 is TGTGCCAGCAGCTTATCTTCTCTAGGGAAGACCCAGTACTTC. It is translated as CASSLSSLGKTQYF.

The gene calls are TRBV29-1 and TRBJ1-1, with 8 bases that match TRBD1. V dropped 8 bases and J dropped 3; count of bases not matched to a gene: 5. This CDR3 spans 12 amino acids. The germline gives CDR1 SQVTM, CDR2 ANQGSEA. CDR3 in amino acids: CSTGQGHTEAFF. As DNA, the CDR3 is TGCAGCACCGGACAGGGACACACTGAAGCTTTCTTT. The complete variable domain, with remaining parts taken from reference TRBV29-1 and TRBJ1-1, reads SAVISQKPSRDICQRGTSLTIQCQVDSQVTMMFWYRQQPGQSLTLIATANQGSEATYESGFVIDKFPISRPNLTFSTLTVSNMSPEDSSIYLCSTGQGHTEAFFGQGTRLTVV.

This chain uses TRBV5-3 with TRBJ1-6; TRBD1 aligns across 12 bases. TRBV5-3 is an open reading frame, and its role is uncertain. With 4 bases clipped from V and 7 bases from J, the junction kept 3 bases outside the gene matches. The CDR3 sequence is 15 residues long. CDR3 region: CARSGTGGENSPLHF. The DNA of the CDR3 is TGTGCCAGAAGCGGGACAGGGGGCGAGAATTCACCCCTCCACTTT.

This clone turned up a few times. The genes are TRBV5-5 and TRBJ2-7, with 11 bases aligning to TRBD2. Germline assignment: CDR1 SGHKS and CDR2 YYEKEE (reference sequence). The CDR3 is 13 residues long. With V trimmed by 2 bases and J by 6 bases, 1 base remained unmatched. The CDR3 sequence: CASSFLAGGEQYF. The CDR3 nucleotides are TGTGCCAGCAGCTTTCTAGCGGGAGGCGAGCAGTACTTC.

The CDR3 region has the DNA TGTGCCAGCAGCTCAGGTGGGACCCGGGGGGACACTGAAGCTTTCTTT. It specifies CASSSGGTRGDTEAFF. J is TRBJ1-1 and V is TRBV9, with D possibly TRBD1 on 5 matching bases. This CDR3 comprises 16 residues. The V gene lost 4 bases and the J gene lost 3 bases, with 19 bases spanning the gap. CDR1 is SGDLS and CDR2 is YYNGEE in the germline V gene.

This CDR3 is CASSAPKGARYNSPLHF. CDR3 coding DNA: TGTGCCAGCAGCGCCCCGAAGGGGGCTCGCTATAATTCACCCCTCCACTTT. The chain employs TRBV9 and TRBJ1-6; 7 nucleotides match TRBD1. Losses at the gene ends were 3 bases for V and 3 bases for J; bases not matched to a gene: 9. This CDR3 comprises 17 residues. Germline-derived CDR1 and CDR2 are SGDLS and YYNGEE.

The table lists this clone with a count of one. The V call is TRBV7-2, the J call TRBJ2-5; 7 nucleotides align to TRBD1. Germline CDR1 and CDR2: SGHTA and FQGNSA. The V and J ends lost 5 bases and 1 base, in that order; junction bases with no gene match: 10. The CDR3 spans 16 residues. The CDR3 loop reads CASSPGVGGFQETQYF. The CDR3 DNA sequence: TGTGCCAGCAGCCCTGGAGTAGGGGGCTTCCAAGAGACCCAGTACTTC. Based on the CDR3 plus reference TRBV7-2 and TRBJ2-5, the full variable domain is GAGVSQSPSNKVTEKGKDVELRCDPISGHTALYWYRQSLGQGLEFLIYFQGNSAPDKSGLPSDRFSAERTGGSVSTLTIQRTQQEDSAVYLCASSPGVGGFQETQYFGPGTRLLVL.

As to this clone: Other DNA sequences in the same sample also yield this CDR3. The rearrangement links TRBV5-1 to TRBJ2-7; D is unclear. The CDR3 sequence is 13 residues long. Trimming pared 1 base from V and 7 bases from J, leaving 12 bases between. The germline CDR1 and CDR2 sequences are SGHRS and YFSETQ. CDR3 nucleotides: TGCGCCAGCAGCTTGTACGAAGGCGGTGAGCAGTACTTC. As protein: CASSLYEGGEQYF.

This clone has only a few counts. J is TRBJ1-5 and V is TRBV7-9; D is undetermined. The CDR3 runs to 13 residues. With 2 bases removed from V and 7 bases from J, the gap between germline ends came to 9 bases. Germline-derived CDR1 and CDR2 are SEHNR and FQNEAQ (reference sequence). The CDR3 DNA is TGTGCCAGCAGCTTAACTCAAGGCCAGCCCCAGCATTTT. It codes for CASSLTQGQPQHF. The whole variable domain, filled in from reference TRBV7-9 and TRBJ1-5, reads DTGVSQNPRHKITKRGQNVTFRCDPISEHNRLYWYRQTLGQGPEFLTYFQNEAQLEKSRLLSDRFSAERPKGSFSTLEIQRTEQGDSAMYLCASSLTQGQPQHFGDGTRLSIL.

V is TRBV30 and J is TRBJ2-3; tentative D call: TRBD1 (5 bases). Trimming shortened V by 0 bases and J by 3 bases, and 13 bases separated the two germline ends. The CDR3 has 15 residues. Germline V gene sequence: CDR1 GTSNPN, CDR2 SVGIG (reference sequence). CDR3 region: CAWSVLSSGTDTQYF. CDR3 coding DNA: TGTGCCTGGAGTGTACTTTCCTCAGGGACAGATACGCAGTATTTT.

The chain joins TRBV7-2 to TRBJ1-2, with 9 bases matching TRBD1. The J segment lost 7 bases and the V segment lost 7 bases, leaving 10 bases of the junction unmatched. CDR3 size: 14 residues. Germline CDR1 SGHTA, CDR2 FQGNSA. CDR3 coding DNA: TGTGCCAGCACCCAAAGGGACAGGGCCGCTGGCTACACCTTC. Translation: CASTQRDRAAGYTF.

The V gene is TRBV9, the J gene TRBJ2-1, with 7 bases aligning to TRBD2. Germline trimming cut 4 bases from V and 4 bases from J; bases unmatched to any gene: 8. Germline V gene data show CDR1 as SGDLS and CDR2 as YYNGEE. The CDR3 length is 15 residues. The CDR3 sequence is CASSPGASGYNEQFF. As DNA, the CDR3 is TGTGCCAGCAGCCCCGGGGCTAGCGGATACAATGAGCAGTTCTTC.